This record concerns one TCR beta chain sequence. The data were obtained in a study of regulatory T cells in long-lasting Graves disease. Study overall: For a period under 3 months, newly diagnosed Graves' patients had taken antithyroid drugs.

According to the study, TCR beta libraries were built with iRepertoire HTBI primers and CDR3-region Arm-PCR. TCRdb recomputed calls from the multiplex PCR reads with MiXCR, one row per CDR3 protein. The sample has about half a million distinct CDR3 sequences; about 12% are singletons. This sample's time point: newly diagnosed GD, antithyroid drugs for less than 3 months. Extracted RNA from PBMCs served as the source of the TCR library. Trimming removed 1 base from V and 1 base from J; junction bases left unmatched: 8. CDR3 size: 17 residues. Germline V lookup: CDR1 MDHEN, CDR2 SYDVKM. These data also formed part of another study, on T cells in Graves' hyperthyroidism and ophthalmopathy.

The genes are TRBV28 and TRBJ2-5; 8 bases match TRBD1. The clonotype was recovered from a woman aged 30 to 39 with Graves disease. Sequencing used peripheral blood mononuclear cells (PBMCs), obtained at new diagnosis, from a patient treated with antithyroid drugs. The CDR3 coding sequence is TGTGCCAGCAGTTTATCCCAGGGGGCCGGGCCCCAAGAGACCCAGTACTTC. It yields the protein CASSLSQGAGPQETQYF.